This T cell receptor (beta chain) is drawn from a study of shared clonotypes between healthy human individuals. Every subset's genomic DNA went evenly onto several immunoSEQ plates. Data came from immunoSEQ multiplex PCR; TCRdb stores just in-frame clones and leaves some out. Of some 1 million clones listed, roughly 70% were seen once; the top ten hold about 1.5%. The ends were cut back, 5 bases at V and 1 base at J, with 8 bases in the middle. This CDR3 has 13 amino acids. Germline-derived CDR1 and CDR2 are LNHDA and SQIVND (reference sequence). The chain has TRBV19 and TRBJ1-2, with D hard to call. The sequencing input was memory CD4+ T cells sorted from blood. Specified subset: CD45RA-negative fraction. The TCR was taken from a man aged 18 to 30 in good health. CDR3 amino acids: CASSPTFNYGYTF. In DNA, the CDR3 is TGTGCCAGTAGTCCCACCTTTAACTATGGCTACACCTTC.